This T cell receptor (beta chain) is drawn from a study of blood T cell repertoires in COVID-19. About the study: Two negative PCRs, clearance, or symptom resolution characterized the recovered Cohort 3 donors.

Original data processing: Amplification with reference gene primers provided the estimates of nucleated cell counts. Sequencing was performed with immunoSEQ multiplex PCR; in TCRdb, only in-frame clones are kept and a portion is missing. D and trimming come from the DNA, and the V and J calls and clone size come from that table. The sample holds roughly 190,000 clones; roughly 86% are singletons and the top ten take around 25%. Everyone who took part was roughly 18 to 95 years old, and they came from about 25 US areas. The TCR comes from a woman in her thirties or forties in a cohort exposed to, infected with or recovered from COVID-19 (not recorded which). Sequencing was done on a sample of PBMCs or T cells enriched from blood (not recorded which).

The CDR3 protein is CASSGDYANQPQHF. In DNA, the CDR3 is TGTGCCAGTAGTGGGGACTATGCTAATCAGCCCCAGCATTTT. The gene calls are TRBV19 and TRBJ1-5, with TRBD1 as a possible D gene (5 bases). Germline V gene sequence: CDR1 LNHDA, CDR2 SQIVND (reference sequence). The CDR3 loop spans 14 amino acids. V was cut by 5 bases and J by 4 bases, with 12 bases left in between.